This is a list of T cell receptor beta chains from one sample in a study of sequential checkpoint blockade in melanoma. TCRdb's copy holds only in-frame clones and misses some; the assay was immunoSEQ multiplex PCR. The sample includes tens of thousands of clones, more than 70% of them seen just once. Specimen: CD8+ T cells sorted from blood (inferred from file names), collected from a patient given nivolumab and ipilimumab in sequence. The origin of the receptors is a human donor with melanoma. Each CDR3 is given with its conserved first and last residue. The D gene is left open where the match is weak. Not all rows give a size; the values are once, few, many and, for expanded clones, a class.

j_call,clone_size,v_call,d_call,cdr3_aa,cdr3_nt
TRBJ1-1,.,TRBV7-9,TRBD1,CASSLGGQGDEAFF,TGTGCCAGCAGCTTAGGAGGACAGGGAGATGAAGCTTTCTTT
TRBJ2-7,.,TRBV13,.,CASSLGSYEQYF,TGTGCCAGCAGCTTAGGCTCCTACGAGCAGTACTTC
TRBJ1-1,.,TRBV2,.,CACLQGGSTEAFF,TGTGCCTGCTTACAGGGTGGGAGTACTGAAGCTTTCTTT
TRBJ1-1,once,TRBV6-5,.,CASSYRAGYTEAFF,TGTGCCAGCAGTTACAGGGCGGGGTACACTGAAGCCTTCTTT
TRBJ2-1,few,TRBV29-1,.,CSVEGTGVGQFF,TGCAGCGTTGAAGGGACTGGGGTTGGGCAGTTCTTC
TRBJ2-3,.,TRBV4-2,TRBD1,CASSQDGTGGSDTQYF,TGTGCCAGCAGCCAGGACGGGACAGGGGGCTCGGATACGCAGTATTTT
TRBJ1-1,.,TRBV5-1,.,CASSLARQLNTEAFF,TGCGCCAGCAGCTTGGCCAGGCAGCTGAACACTGAAGCTTTCTTT
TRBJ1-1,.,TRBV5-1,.,CASSLDSGDTEAFF,TGCGCCAGCAGCCTAGATAGCGGAGATACTGAAGCTTTCTTT
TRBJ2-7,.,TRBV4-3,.,CASSQDSTYEQYF,TGCGCCAGCAGCCAGGACTCTACCTACGAGCAGTACTTC
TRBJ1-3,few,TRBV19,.,CASSAGPGNTIYF,TGTGCCAGTAGTGCGGGACCCGGAAACACCATATATTTT
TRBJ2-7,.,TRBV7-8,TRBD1,CASSFLQGTGSYEQYF,TGTGCCAGCAGCTTCCTCCAGGGGACAGGGTCCTACGAGCAGTACTTC
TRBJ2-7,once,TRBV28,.,CASSFQGTPSYEQYF,TGTGCCAGCAGTTTCCAGGGGACACCGTCCTACGAGCAGTACTTC
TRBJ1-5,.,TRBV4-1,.,CASSQEAQSHQPQHF,TGCGCCAGCAGCCAAGAGGCCCAGTCGCATCAGCCCCAGCATTTT
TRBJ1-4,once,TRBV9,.,CASSGAGREKLFF,TGTGCCAGCAGCGGGGCGGGGCGTGAAAAACTGTTTTTT
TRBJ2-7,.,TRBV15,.,CATKQTAGAYEQYF,TGTGCCACGAAACAAACCGCCGGGGCCTACGAGCAGTACTTC
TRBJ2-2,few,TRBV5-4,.,CAQGRSTGELFF,TGTGCCCAGGGGCGCAGCACCGGGGAGCTGTTTTTT
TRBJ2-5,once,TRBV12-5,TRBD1,CASGRDDREETQYF,TGTGCTAGTGGCCGCGACGACAGGGAAGAGACCCAGTACTTC
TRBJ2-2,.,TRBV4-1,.,CASSSAANTGELFF,TGCGCCAGCAGCAGTGCAGCGAACACCGGGGAGCTGTTTTTT
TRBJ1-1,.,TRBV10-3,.,CAISDYRVAEAFF,TGTGCCATCAGTGACTACAGGGTGGCTGAAGCTTTCTTT
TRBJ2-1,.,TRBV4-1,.,CASSRRDINYNEQFF,TGCGCCAGCAGCCGCCGGGACATCAACTACAATGAGCAGTTCTTC
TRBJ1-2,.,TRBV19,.,CASSTGGGYTF,TGTGCCAGTAGTACGGGGGGTGGCTACACCTTC
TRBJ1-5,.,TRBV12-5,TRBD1,CASGLVIKTGQSYQPQHF,TGTGCTAGTGGTTTGGTAATTAAGACAGGGCAAAGTTATCAGCCCCAGCATTTT
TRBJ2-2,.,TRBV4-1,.,CASRLTRHTGELFF,TGCGCCAGCAGACTGACGAGGCACACCGGGGAGCTGTTTTTT
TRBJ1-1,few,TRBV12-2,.,CASRPQLVTEAFF,TGTGCAAGTCGCCCCCAACTGGTCACTGAAGCTTTCTTT
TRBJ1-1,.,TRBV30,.,CAWKYPVGGGPEAFF,TGTGCCTGGAAGTATCCCGTTGGCGGGGGCCCTGAAGCTTTCTTT
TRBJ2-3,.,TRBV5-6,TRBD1,CASSTQWDRGTDTQYF,TGTGCCAGCAGCACCCAATGGGACAGGGGCACAGATACGCAGTATTTT
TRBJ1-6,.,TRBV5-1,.,CASSPLNSIRSPLHF,TGCGCCAGCTCCCCCTTGAACAGTATCCGTTCACCCCTCCACTTT
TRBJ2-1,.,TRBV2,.,CASRATGYNEQFF,TGTGCCAGCAGGGCTACAGGGTACAATGAGCAGTTCTTC
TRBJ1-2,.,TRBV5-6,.,CASSLENYGYTF,TGTGCCAGCAGCTTAGAGAACTATGGCTACACCTTC
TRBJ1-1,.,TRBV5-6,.,CASSPLTGLNTEAFF,TGTGCCAGCAGCCCCTTAACGGGGTTGAACACTGAAGCTTTCTTT
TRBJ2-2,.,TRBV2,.,CASTADSNTGELFF,TGTGCCAGCACGGCAGACTCGAACACCGGGGAGCTGTTTTTT
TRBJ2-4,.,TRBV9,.,CASSGSRGQNIQYF,TGTGCCAGCAGCGGCTCGCGGGGTCAAAACATTCAGTACTTC
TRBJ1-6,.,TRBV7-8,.,CASSLWGGNSPLHF,TGTGCCAGCAGCTTATGGGGCGGTAATTCACCCCTCCACTTT
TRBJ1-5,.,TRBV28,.,CASSQPGTTNGPQHF,TGTGCCAGCAGTCAGCCCGGGACTACAAATGGGCCCCAGCATTTT
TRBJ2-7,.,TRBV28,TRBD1,CASSLNYEGANIYEQYF,TGTGCCAGCAGTTTAAATTACGAGGGGGCGAATATTTACGAGCAGTACTTC
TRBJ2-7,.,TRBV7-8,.,CASSLFTGGDEQYF,TGTGCCAGCAGCTTATTTACAGGGGGGGACGAGCAGTACTTC
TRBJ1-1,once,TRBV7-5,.,CARSLAGLSNTEAFF,TGTGCCAGAAGCTTAGCCGGACTCTCGAACACTGAAGCTTTCTTT